Listed below are T cell receptor beta chains from one sample, sequenced in a study of shared clonotypes between healthy human individuals. TCRdb keeps only in-frame clones here, not all; method: immunoSEQ multiplex PCR. The sample lists more than 550,000 clones; 92% were seen once. The sample consisted of naive CD8+ T cells sorted from blood. The source of these receptors is a man younger than 40 in good health. CDR3s include the opening cysteine and the closing phenylalanine or tryptophan. A D gene is named only where the DNA matches it firmly. Clone size, where shown, is once, few, many, or a class for clones that have expanded.

size	D	V	J	CDR3	DNA
-	-	TRBV6-6	TRBJ1-5	CASSRTGGSNQPQHF	TGTGCCAGCAGTCGAACAGGTGGAAGCAATCAGCCCCAGCATTTT
-	TRBD2	TRBV7-6	TRBJ2-2	CASSARLAGDVELFF	TGTGCCAGCAGCGCAAGACTAGCGGGAGATGTGGAGCTGTTTTTT
few	TRBD2	TRBV6-1	TRBJ2-7	CASSEVTAGAYEQYF	TGTGCCAGCAGTGAAGTTACAGCGGGAGCCTACGAGCAGTACTTC
-	TRBD2	TRBV4-1	TRBJ2-7	CASSQASGSPYEQYF	TGCGCCAGCAGCCAAGCTAGCGGGAGCCCCTACGAGCAGTACTTC
-	-	TRBV5-1	TRBJ2-7	CASSSWDGPYEQYF	TGCGCCAGCAGTTCGTGGGACGGCCCCTACGAGCAGTACTTC
-	-	TRBV6-6	TRBJ2-3	CASNPPRTSTDTQYF	TGTGCCAGCAACCCACCCCGGACAAGCACAGATACGCAGTATTTT
-	-	TRBV6-5	TRBJ2-1	CASRDWGSSYNEQFF	TGTGCCAGCAGAGATTGGGGGAGTTCTTACAATGAGCAGTTCTTC
-	TRBD1	TRBV25-1	TRBJ2-1	CASSSRGGPYNEQFF	TGTGCCAGCAGTTCAAGAGGGGGCCCATACAATGAGCAGTTCTTC
-	-	TRBV28	TRBJ2-1	CASRKTGTLSSYNEQFF	TGTGCCAGCAGAAAAACCGGGACGCTCAGCTCCTACAATGAGCAGTTCTTC
-	-	TRBV7-8	TRBJ1-1	CASSPGDSEAFF	TGTGCCAGCAGCCCCGGAGACAGTGAAGCTTTCTTT
-	-	TRBV29-1	TRBJ2-7	CSASDSSAGSYEQYF	TGCAGCGCATCTGATTCGTCGGCAGGCTCCTACGAGCAGTACTTC
-	-	TRBV18	TRBJ1-2	CASSPRYPRDYGYTF	TGTGCCAGCTCACCAAGGTACCCCAGGGACTATGGCTACACCTTC
-	TRBD2	TRBV28	TRBJ2-5	CASSRRTSGVGVLETQYF	TGTGCCAGCAGTCGAAGGACTAGCGGGGTGGGGGTTTTGGAGACCCAGTACTTC
-	-	TRBV5-1	TRBJ2-6	CASSRPAVTGANVLTF	TGCGCCAGCAGCCGACCCGCGGTAACTGGGGCCAACGTCCTGACTTTC
once	TRBD1	TRBV7-6	TRBJ2-7	CASSYSGGPYEQYF	TGTGCCAGCAGCTACTCAGGGGGCCCCTACGAGCAGTACTTC
-	TRBD1	TRBV11-2	TRBJ2-7	CASSPSAGTGFYEQYF	TGTGCCAGCAGCCCCTCTGCCGGGACAGGGTTTTACGAGCAGTACTTC
-	-	TRBV28	TRBJ2-7	CASSGGSSYEQYF	TGTGCCAGCAGTGGTGGCAGTAGCTACGAGCAGTACTTC
-	-	TRBV30	TRBJ2-7	CAWSVLDYEQYF	TGTGCCTGGAGTGTACTGGACTACGAGCAGTACTTC
-	TRBD1	TRBV7-2	TRBJ2-2	CASSLTGVVAGELFF	TGTGCCAGCAGCTTGACAGGGGTAGTCGCCGGGGAGCTGTTTTTT
-	-	TRBV5-1	TRBJ2-7	CASTGYEQYF	TGCGCCAGCACCGGATACGAGCAGTACTTC
-	-	TRBV19	TRBJ2-7	CASSISGASYEQYF	TGTGCCAGTAGTATTAGCGGAGCCTCCTACGAGCAGTACTTC
-	TRBD1	TRBV5-6	TRBJ1-4	CASSLEQGNEKLFF	TGTGCCAGCAGCTTGGAACAGGGGAATGAAAAACTGTTTTTT
few	-	TRBV7-2	TRBJ1-5	CASSLLGLGINQPQHF	TGTGCCAGCAGCTTACTGGGATTGGGTATAAATCAGCCCCAGCATTTT
-	TRBD2	TRBV6-5	TRBJ2-5	CASSALAERETQYF	TGTGCCAGCAGCGCACTAGCGGAGAGAGAGACCCAGTACTTC
-	TRBD2	TRBV7-9	TRBJ2-4	CASSLATSGLAKNIQYF	TGTGCCAGCAGCTTAGCTACTAGCGGGTTAGCCAAAAACATTCAGTACTTC
-	-	TRBV4-1	TRBJ1-4	CASSSTLTLEKLFF	TGCGCCAGCAGCTCTACACTCACGCTTGAAAAACTGTTTTTT
-	TRBD1	TRBV7-9	TRBJ2-1	CASTRTGYNEQFF	TGTGCCAGTACACGGACAGGTTACAATGAGCAGTTCTTC
-	TRBD1	TRBV7-2	TRBJ1-5	CASSLGQGINQPQHF	TGTGCCAGCAGCCTGGGACAGGGAATCAATCAGCCCCAGCATTTT
few	-	TRBV7-9	TRBJ2-3	CASSSGADTQYF	TGTGCCAGCAGCTCGGGAGCAGATACGCAGTATTTT
-	-	TRBV9	TRBJ2-7	CASSGRGTESSYEQYF	TGTGCCAGCAGCGGAAGAGGGACCGAAAGCTCCTACGAGCAGTACTTC
-	TRBD2	TRBV27	TRBJ2-1	CASSFSGSNNEQFF	TGTGCCAGCAGTTTTAGCGGGAGTAACAATGAGCAGTTCTTC
-	TRBD2	TRBV23-1	TRBJ2-1	CASSQSAGGVYNEQFF	TGCGCCAGCAGTCAATCGGCCGGGGGGGTCTACAATGAGCAGTTCTTC